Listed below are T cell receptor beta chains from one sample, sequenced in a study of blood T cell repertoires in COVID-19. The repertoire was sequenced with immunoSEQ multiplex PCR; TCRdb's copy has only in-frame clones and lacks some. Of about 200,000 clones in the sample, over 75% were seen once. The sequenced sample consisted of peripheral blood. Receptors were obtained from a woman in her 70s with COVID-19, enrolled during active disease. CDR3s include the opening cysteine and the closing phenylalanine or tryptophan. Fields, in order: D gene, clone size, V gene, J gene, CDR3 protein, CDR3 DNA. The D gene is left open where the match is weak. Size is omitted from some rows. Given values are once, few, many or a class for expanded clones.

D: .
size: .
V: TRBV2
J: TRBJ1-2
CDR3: CASRQRDGYTF
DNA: TGTGCCAGCAGACAGAGAGATGGCTACACCTTC

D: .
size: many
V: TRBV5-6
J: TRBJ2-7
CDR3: CASSSTGSYEQYF
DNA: TGTGCCAGCAGCTCTACCGGCTCCTACGAGCAGTACTTC

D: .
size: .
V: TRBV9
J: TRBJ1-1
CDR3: CASSVGARVNQAFF
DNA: TGTGCCAGCAGCGTAGGCGCCAGGGTGAATCAAGCTTTCTTT

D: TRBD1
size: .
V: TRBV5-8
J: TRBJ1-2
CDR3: CASSPGTGHYGYTF
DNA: TGTGCCAGCAGCCCGGGGACAGGGCACTATGGCTACACCTTC

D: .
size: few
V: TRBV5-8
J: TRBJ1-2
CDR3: CASTRPGQVNYGYTF
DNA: TGTGCCAGCACTCGACCGGGACAAGTTAACTATGGCTACACCTTC

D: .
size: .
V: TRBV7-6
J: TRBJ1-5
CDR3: CASSRDAGDQPQHF
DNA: TGTGCCAGCAGCCGAGACGCGGGGGATCAGCCCCAGCATTTT

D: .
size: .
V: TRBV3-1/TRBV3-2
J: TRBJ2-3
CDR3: CASSQGRLGAQYF
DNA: TGTGCCAGCAGCCAAGGGCGGCTAGGGGCGCAGTATTTT

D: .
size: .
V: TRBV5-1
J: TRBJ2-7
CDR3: CASSLDYSSYEQYF
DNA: TGCGCCAGCAGCTTGGACTATAGCTCCTACGAGCAGTACTTC

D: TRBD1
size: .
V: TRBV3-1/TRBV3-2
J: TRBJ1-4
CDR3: CASSAPGTGGEKLFF
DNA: TGTGCCAGCAGCGCGCCCGGGACAGGGGGAGAAAAACTGTTTTTT

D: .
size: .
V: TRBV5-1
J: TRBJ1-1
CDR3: CASSLAGSSNTEAFF
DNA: TGCGCCAGCAGCTTGGCCGGGTCTTCAAACACTGAAGCTTTCTTT

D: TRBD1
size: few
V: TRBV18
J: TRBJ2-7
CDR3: CASSPLGQAYEQYF
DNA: TGTGCCAGCTCACCATTAGGACAGGCCTACGAGCAGTACTTC

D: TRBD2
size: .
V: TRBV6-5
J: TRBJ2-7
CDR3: CASRGTGGTYEQYF
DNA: TGTGCCAGCAGGGGGACGGGGGGGACCTACGAGCAGTACTTC

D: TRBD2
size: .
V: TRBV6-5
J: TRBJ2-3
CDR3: CASSFSGRTDTQYF
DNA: TGTGCCAGCAGTTTTAGCGGGAGAACAGATACGCAGTATTTT

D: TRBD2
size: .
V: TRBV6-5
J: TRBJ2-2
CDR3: CASSLAGGNTGELFF
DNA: TGTGCCAGCAGTCTAGCGGGGGGGAACACCGGGGAGCTGTTTTTT

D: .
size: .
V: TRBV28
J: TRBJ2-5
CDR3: CASSGTLGETQYF
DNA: TGTGCCAGCAGTGGGACTTTAGGAGAGACCCAGTACTTC

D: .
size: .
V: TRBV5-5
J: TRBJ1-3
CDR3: CASSLVQSSGNTIYF
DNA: TGTGCCAGCAGCTTGGTACAGAGCTCTGGAAACACCATATATTTT

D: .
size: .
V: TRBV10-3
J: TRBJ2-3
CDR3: CAINSAVTDTQYF
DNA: TGTGCCATCAATTCGGCGGTCACAGATACGCAGTATTTT

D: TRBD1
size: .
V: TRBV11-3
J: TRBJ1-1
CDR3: CASSLLPGQTMNTEAFF
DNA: TGTGCCAGCAGCTTACTTCCGGGACAGACCATGAACACTGAAGCTTTCTTT

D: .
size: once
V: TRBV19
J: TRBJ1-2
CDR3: CASSIPRDYGYTF
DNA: TGTGCCAGTAGTATCCCCCGTGACTATGGCTACACCTTC

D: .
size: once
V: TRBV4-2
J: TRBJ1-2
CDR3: CASSQDIQGGNYGYTF
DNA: TGTGCCAGCAGCCAAGATATCCAGGGAGGCAACTATGGCTACACCTTC

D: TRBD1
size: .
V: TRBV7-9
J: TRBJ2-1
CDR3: CASSLGTGGNNEQFF
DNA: TGTGCCAGCAGCTTAGGGACAGGGGGCAACAATGAGCAGTTCTTC

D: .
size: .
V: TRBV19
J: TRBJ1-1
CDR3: CASSIGTNEVTEAFF
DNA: TGTGCCAGTAGTATAGGGACAAACGAGGTGACTGAAGCTTTCTTT

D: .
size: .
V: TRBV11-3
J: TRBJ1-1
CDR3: CASSPRAWQSTMNTEAFF
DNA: TGTGCCAGCAGCCCGAGAGCGTGGCAGAGCACTATGAACACTGAAGCTTTCTTT

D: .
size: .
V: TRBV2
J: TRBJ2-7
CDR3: CASSGLTRVEQYF
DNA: TGTGCCAGCAGTGGGTTGACCCGGGTCGAGCAGTACTTC

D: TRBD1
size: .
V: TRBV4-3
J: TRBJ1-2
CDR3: CASSYGPDRVYGYTF
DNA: TGCGCCAGCAGCTACGGCCCAGACAGGGTCTATGGCTACACCTTC

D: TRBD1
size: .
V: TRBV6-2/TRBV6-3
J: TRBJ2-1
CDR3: CASSSTGAHEQFF
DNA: TGTGCCAGCAGTTCGACAGGGGCCCATGAGCAGTTCTTC

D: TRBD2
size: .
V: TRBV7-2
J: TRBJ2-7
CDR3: CASSWSGTSGRAVEQYF
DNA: TGTGCCAGCAGCTGGTCCGGGACTAGCGGGAGGGCCGTCGAGCAGTACTTC

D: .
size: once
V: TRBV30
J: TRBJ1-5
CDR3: CAWSVRSNQPQHF
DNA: TGTGCCTGGAGTGTACGGAGTAATCAGCCCCAGCATTTT

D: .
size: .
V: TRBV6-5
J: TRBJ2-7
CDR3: CASSVVRGTYEQYF
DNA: TGTGCCAGCAGCGTCGTCCGAGGGACCTACGAGCAGTACTTC

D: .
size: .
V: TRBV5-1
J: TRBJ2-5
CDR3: CASFDSYVQETQYF
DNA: TGCGCCAGCTTCGACAGCTATGTGCAAGAGACCCAGTACTTC

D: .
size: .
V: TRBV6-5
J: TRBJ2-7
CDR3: CASRRQPGVYEQYF
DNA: TGTGCCAGCAGGCGACAGCCGGGGGTCTACGAGCAGTACTTC

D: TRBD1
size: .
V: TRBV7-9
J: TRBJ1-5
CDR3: CASRGQGDQPQHF
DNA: TGTGCCAGCCGTGGACAGGGAGATCAGCCCCAGCATTTT

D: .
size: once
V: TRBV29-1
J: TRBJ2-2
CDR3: CSVGNPSTGVSTGELFF
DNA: TGCAGCGTAGGAAACCCCTCGACAGGTGTGAGCACCGGGGAGCTGTTTTTT

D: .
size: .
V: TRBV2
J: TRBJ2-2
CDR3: CASSLGRVPGELFF
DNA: TGTGCCAGCAGTTTAGGCAGGGTACCCGGGGAGCTGTTTTTT

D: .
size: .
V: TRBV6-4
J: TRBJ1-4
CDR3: CASSDSLGREETTNEKLFF
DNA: TGTGCCAGCAGTGACTCGTTGGGGCGGGAGGAGACAACTAATGAAAAACTGTTTTTT

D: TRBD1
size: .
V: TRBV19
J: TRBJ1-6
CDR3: CASSIGHRGSPLHF
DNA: TGTGCCAGTAGTATAGGCCACAGGGGTTCACCCCTCCACTTT

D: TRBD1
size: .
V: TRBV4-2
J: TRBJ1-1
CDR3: CASSQDWRTGSPEAFF
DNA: TGTGCCAGCAGCCAAGATTGGCGGACAGGGTCACCAGAAGCTTTCTTT

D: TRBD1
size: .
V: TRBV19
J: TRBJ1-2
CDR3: CASSSQRGQYGYTF
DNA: TGTGCCAGTAGTTCACAAAGGGGGCAATATGGCTACACCTTC

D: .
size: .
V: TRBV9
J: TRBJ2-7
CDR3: CASSVDDSGIYEQYF
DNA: TGTGCCAGCAGCGTAGATGACTCGGGAATTTACGAGCAGTACTTC

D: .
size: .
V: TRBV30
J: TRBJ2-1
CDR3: CAWTGQLNEQFF
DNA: TGTGCCTGGACCGGACAGCTCAATGAGCAGTTCTTC

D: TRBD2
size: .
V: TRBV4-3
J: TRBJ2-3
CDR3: CASSTLAGKTDTQYF
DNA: TGCGCCAGCAGCACGCTAGCGGGAAAGACAGATACGCAGTATTTT

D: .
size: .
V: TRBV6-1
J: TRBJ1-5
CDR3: CASSDLVQGYQPQHF
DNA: TGTGCCAGCAGTGATTTGGTTCAGGGATATCAGCCCCAGCATTTT

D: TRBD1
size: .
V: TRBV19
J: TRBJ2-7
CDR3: CASSNQGAAHEQYF
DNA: TGTGCCAGTAGTAACCAGGGGGCGGCTCACGAGCAGTACTTC

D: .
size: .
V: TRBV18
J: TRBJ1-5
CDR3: CASSPLRHEPNQPQHF
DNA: TGTGCCAGCTCACCACTCAGACACGAACCCAATCAGCCCCAGCATTTT

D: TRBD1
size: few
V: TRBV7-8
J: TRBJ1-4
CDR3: CASSPGQGVNEKLFF
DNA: TGTGCCAGCAGCCCGGGACAGGGGGTTAATGAAAAACTGTTTTTT

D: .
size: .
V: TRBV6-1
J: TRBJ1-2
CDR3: CASSEDSLRWYGYTF
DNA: TGTGCCAGCAGTGAAGACTCACTCCGATGGTATGGCTACACCTTC

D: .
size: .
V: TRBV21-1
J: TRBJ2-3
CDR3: CASSKGSGVPHSTDTQYF
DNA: TGTGCCAGCAGCAAAGGTAGCGGGGTTCCTCATAGCACAGATACGCAGTATTTT

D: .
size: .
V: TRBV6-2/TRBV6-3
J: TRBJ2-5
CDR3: CASSGQGSHQETQYF
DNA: TGTGCCAGCAGTGGGCAAGGCAGCCACCAAGAGACCCAGTACTTC

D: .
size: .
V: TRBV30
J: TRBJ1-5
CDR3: CAWRGESDNQPQHF
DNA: TGTGCCTGGAGAGGGGAATCGGATAATCAGCCCCAGCATTTT

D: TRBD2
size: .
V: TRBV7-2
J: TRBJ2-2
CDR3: CASPRRTSGITGELFF
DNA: TGTGCCAGTCCCCGCCGGACTAGCGGAATAACCGGGGAGCTGTTTTTT

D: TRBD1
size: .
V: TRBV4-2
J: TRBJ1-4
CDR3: CASSQLQGTATNEKLFF
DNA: TGTGCCAGCAGCCAATTACAGGGGACCGCAACTAATGAAAAACTGTTTTTT

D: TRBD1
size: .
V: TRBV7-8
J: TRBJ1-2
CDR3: CASSPRGLSSYGYTF
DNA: TGTGCCAGCAGCCCCAGGGGGCTGTCTAGCTATGGCTACACCTTC

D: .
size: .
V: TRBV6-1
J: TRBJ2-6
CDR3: CASSVLTGVSSGANVLTF
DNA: TGTGCCAGCAGTGTATTGACTGGAGTAAGCTCTGGGGCCAACGTCCTGACTTTC

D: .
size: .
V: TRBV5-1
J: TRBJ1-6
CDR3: CASSSTPPVSSIHF
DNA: TGCGCCAGCAGCTCAACGCCCCCGGTGAGCTCAATCCACTTT

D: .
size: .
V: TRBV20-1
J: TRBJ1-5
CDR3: CSAKGQPQHF
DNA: TGCAGTGCTAAGGGGCAGCCCCAGCATTTT

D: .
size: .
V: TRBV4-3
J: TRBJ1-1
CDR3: CASSQGGGNTEAFF
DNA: TGCGCCAGCAGCCAAGGGGGAGGGAACACTGAAGCTTTCTTT